Below, 17 T cell receptor beta chains from the same sample are listed, as sequenced in a study of CD8 T cells in ankylosing spondylitis. A single record per CDR3 protein comes from TCRdb applying MiXCR to the 5' RACE reads. Altogether about 360,000 distinct CDR3 sequences are present, 20% being singletons, with the ten largest covering around 13%. Sequencing input: blood, either unsorted or a sorted T cell fraction (not recorded which). The source of these receptors is a male donor with ankylosing spondylitis or in good health (not recorded which).

This clonotype was counted a few times. V and J are TRBV4-2 and TRBJ2-1, with D possibly TRBD1 on 6 matching bases. Looked up from germline, CDR1 is LGHNA and CDR2 is YNFKEQ. CDR3 size: 16 residues. V lost 3 bases, J lost 4 bases, and 16 bases lay in between. As DNA, the CDR3 is TGTGCCAGCAGCCAGGAACCGGGACACCCATACAATGAGCAGTTCTTC. As protein: CASSQEPGHPYNEQFF.

The V gene is TRBV11-2, the J gene TRBJ2-2, with D perhaps TRBD1 or TRBD2 (6 bases each). Germline values: CDR1 SGHAT, CDR2 FQNNGV. The CDR3 sequence is 16 residues long. V lost 5 bases to trimming and J lost 4 bases, with 17 bases between them. The CDR3, as DNA: TGTGCCAGCAGCCTGCTAGGGGGGAGTGCCACCGGGGAGCTGTTTTTT. This gives the protein CASSLLGGSATGELFF. The whole variable domain, filled in from reference TRBV11-2 and TRBJ2-2, reads EAGVAQSPRYKIIEKRQSVAFWCNPISGHATLYWYQQILGQGPKLLIQFQNNGVVDDSQLPKDRFSAERLKGVDSTLKIQPAKLEDSAVYLCASSLLGGSATGELFFGEGSRLTVL.

This clonotype has more than one count but fewer than ten. The chain links TRBV7-9 to TRBJ2-1; D is possibly TRBD1 or TRBD2 (6 bases each). CDR3 length: 16 residues. The V gene's germline CDR1 is SEHNR and CDR2 FQNEAQ (reference sequence). The V and J ends lost 7 bases and 0 bases respectively, with 16 bases between them. As DNA, the CDR3 is TGTGCCAGCAATTCGGGGGCAACGAGCTCCTACAATGAGCAGTTCTTC. Amino acid sequence: CASNSGATSSYNEQFF.

V gene TRBV6-2 or TRBV6-3 combines with J gene TRBJ2-5; D gene unclear. The germline gives CDR1 MNHEY, CDR2 SVGEGT. V dropped 5 bases and J dropped 4 bases, with 17 bases sitting between them. This CDR3 is built from 15 residues. The chain's CDR3 is CASSAPSSLRETQYF. DNA for the CDR3: TGTGCCAGCAGTGCGCCGTCCTCGTTGCGAGAGACCCAGTACTTC.

This clonotype has ten or more counts. V gene TRBV12-3 or TRBV12-4 combines with J gene TRBJ2-3; 7 bases fit TRBD2. The CDR3 consists of 15 residues. The ends lost 3 bases at V and 0 bases at J; junction bases unmatched: 3. The DNA for the CDR3 is TGTGCCAGCAGTTTGGTTAGCGGGAGCACAGATACGCAGTATTTT. Translated, it gives CASSLVSGSTDTQYF.

This clonotype came up a few times. The V gene is TRBV6-5, the J gene TRBJ2-1; 8 bases align to TRBD2. The germline CDR1 and CDR2 sequences are MNHEY and SVGAGI. The V gene end was trimmed by 2 bases and the J gene end by 6 bases; junction bases not matched to a gene: 9. The CDR3 length is 16 residues. CDR3 sequence: CASSYGAGGQGNEQFF. The CDR3 DNA is TGTGCCAGCAGTTACGGGGCGGGGGGCCAAGGCAATGAGCAGTTCTTC.

In this sample, this clonotype turned up a few times. The gene calls are TRBV20-1 and TRBJ1-5; no definite D call. Trimming cost V 6 bases and J 0 bases, with 15 bases left between them. This CDR3 contains 15 residues. The germline gives CDR1 DFQATT, CDR2 SNEGSKA (reference sequence). The CDR3 region has the DNA TGCAGTGCCAACGAGGGTTCAGATAGCAATCAGCCCCAGCATTTT. Translation: CSANEGSDSNQPQHF.

This clonotype came up a few times. This chain joins TRBV29-1 and TRBJ2-3; TRBD2 aligns across 7 bases. Per germline, CDR1 SQVTM and CDR2 ANQGSEA. The V segment lost 6 bases and the J segment 2 bases; nucleotides outside the gene matches: 5. CDR3 length equals 13 residues. The chain's CDR3 is CSVLAASTDTQYF. Written as DNA, the CDR3 is TGCAGCGTCCTAGCGGCCTCCACAGATACGCAGTATTTT.

In its sample, this clonotype was seen a few times. The V and J genes are TRBV7-9 and TRBJ2-7; unclear D gene. This CDR3 region has 14 residues. V lost 7 bases and J 6 bases, leaving 19 bases between the germline ends. The germline CDR1 and CDR2 sequences are SEHNR and FQNEAQ (reference sequence). DNA for the CDR3: TGTGCCAGCACCACCGACAAGAATTCCCTCGAGCAGTACTTC. Amino acid sequence: CASTTDKNSLEQYF.

In this sample, this clonotype turned up a few times. The chain employs TRBV28 and TRBJ2-7; 9 positions match TRBD1. CDR1 is MDHEN, CDR2 SYDVKM, per germline. Losses at the gene ends were 5 bases for V and 0 bases for J; bases not matched to a gene: 5. The CDR3 has 15 residues. This CDR3 reads CASSTGQGSSYEQYF. The CDR3 DNA follows: TGTGCCAGCAGTACGGGACAGGGATCCTCCTACGAGCAGTACTTC.

The rearrangement joins TRBV4-1 to TRBJ1-2, with a weak D call TRBD1 (5 bases). The germline V gene encodes CDR1 MGHRA and CDR2 YSYEKL. This CDR3 region has 15 residues. The V and J ends lost 2 bases and 11 bases respectively, with 21 bases between them. CDR3 protein: CASSQSRYVGDLYTF. CDR3 sequence (DNA): TGCGCCAGCAGCCAATCCCGATACGTAGGGGACCTATACACCTTC.

This clonotype was counted only a few times. This chain uses TRBV7-9 with TRBJ2-1; D remains unclear. The CDR3 is made up of 14 amino acids. The germline CDR1 and CDR2 sequences are SEHNR and FQNEAQ (reference sequence). The V gene lost 1 base and the J gene lost 8 bases, with 12 bases spanning the gap. CDR3: CASSLVGQVHEQFF. As DNA, the CDR3 is TGTGCCAGCAGCTTAGTGGGCCAGGTCCATGAGCAGTTCTTC.

This chain links TRBV27 with TRBJ2-2, with no clear D. This CDR3 region has 13 residues. V lost 8 bases, J lost 1 base, and 8 bases lay in between. Germline-derived CDR1 and CDR2 are MNHEY and SMNVEV (reference sequence). The CDR3 nucleotides read TGTGCCAGCGCGGCAGTGAACACCGGGGAGCTGTTTTTT. Residues: CASAAVNTGELFF.

V is TRBV24-1 and J is TRBJ1-3; D is perhaps TRBD1 (5 bases). Germline V gene data show CDR1 as KGHDR and CDR2 as SFDVKD. V was clipped by 1 base and J by 3 bases, with 9 bases between them. This CDR3 is 15 amino acids long. CDR3: CATSDFGGFGNTIYF. CDR3 DNA sequence: TGTGCCACCAGTGATTTCGGGGGGTTTGGAAACACCATATATTTT.

This chain uses TRBV30 with TRBJ2-7; no firm D call. The CDR3 extends over 12 amino acids. V lost 0 bases to trimming and J lost 2 bases, with 5 bases between them. Germline assignment: CDR1 GTSNPN and CDR2 SVGIG (reference sequence). As DNA, the CDR3 is TGTGCCTGGAGTGTATCCACCTACGAGCAGTACTTC. It encodes CAWSVSTYEQYF.

This chain connects TRBV12-3 or TRBV12-4 to TRBJ2-7, with 9 bases that match TRBD1. The junction had 6 bases not matched to a gene; V was cut back by 6 bases and J by 6 bases. The CDR3 is made up of 13 amino acids. This chain's CDR3 is CASSRGTGSEQYF. CDR3 DNA sequence: TGTGCCAGCAGCCGGGGGACAGGGAGCGAGCAGTACTTC.

This clonotype was counted only a few times. This chain links TRBV12-3 or TRBV12-4 with TRBJ1-5; a possible D gene is TRBD1 (5 bases). The ends were cut back, 11 bases at V and 7 bases at J, with 21 bases in the middle. The CDR3 totals 14 residues. The chain's CDR3 is CAGSSGAVGQPQHF. CDR3 coding DNA: TGTGCCGGAAGCAGTGGGGCTGTTGGGCAGCCCCAGCATTTT.